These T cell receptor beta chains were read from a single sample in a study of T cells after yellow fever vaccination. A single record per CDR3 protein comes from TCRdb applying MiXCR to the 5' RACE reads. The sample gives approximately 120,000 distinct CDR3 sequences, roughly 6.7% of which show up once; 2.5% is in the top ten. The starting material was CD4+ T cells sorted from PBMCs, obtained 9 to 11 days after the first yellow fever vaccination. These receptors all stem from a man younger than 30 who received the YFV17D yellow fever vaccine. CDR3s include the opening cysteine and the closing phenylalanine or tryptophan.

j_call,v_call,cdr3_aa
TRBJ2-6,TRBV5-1,CASSTEGSGGANVLTF
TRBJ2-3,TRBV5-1,CASSLISSSTDTQYF
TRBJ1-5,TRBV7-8,CASSVGVGQPQHF
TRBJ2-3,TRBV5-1,CASSSGPGSTDTQYF
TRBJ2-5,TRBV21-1,CASSTVVPVKETQYF
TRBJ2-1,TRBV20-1,CSARLALYNEQFF
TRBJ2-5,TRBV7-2,CASSLTGGETQYF
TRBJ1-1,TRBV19,CASSNRPGTGPTEAFF
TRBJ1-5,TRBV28,CASSDPRAANGNQPQHF
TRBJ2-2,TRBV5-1,CASSELGAGELFF
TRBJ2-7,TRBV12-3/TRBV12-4,CASSPSGTYEQYF
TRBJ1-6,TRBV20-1,CSARHRGHSPLHF
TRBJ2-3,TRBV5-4,CASSQERGNTDTQYF
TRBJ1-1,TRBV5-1,CASSWGAGGTEAFF
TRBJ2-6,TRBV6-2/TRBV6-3,CASRGGQPPSGANVLTF
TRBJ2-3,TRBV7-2,CASSLGFILRGLGDTQYF
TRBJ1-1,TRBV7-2,CASSLLIRAAEAFF
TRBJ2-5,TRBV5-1,CASSLGTVQETQYF
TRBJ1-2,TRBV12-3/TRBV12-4,CASSFRGVYGYTF
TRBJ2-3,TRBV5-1,CASSLDTGARTDTQYF
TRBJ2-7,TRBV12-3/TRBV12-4,CASGAGGPLEQYF
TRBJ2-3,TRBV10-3,CAISEPGGAYTQYF
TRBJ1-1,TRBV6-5,CASSYSKRGSTEAFF
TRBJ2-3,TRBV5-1,CASSRQGVTDTQYF
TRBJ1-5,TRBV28,CASRTISQGDNQPQHF
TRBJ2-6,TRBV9,CASSVGGTGANVLTF
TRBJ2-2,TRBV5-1,CASSSDNTGELFF
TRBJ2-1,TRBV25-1,CASSEYLTPGNSYNEQFF
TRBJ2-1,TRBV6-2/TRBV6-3,CASSKGLAGPESSYNEQFF
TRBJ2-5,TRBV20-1,CSALDRVERETQYF
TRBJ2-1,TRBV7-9,CASSLASRNNEQFF
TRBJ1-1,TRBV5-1,CASKTDRASSEAFF
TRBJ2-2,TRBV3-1,CASCQGYSGARTGELFF
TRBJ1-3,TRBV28,CASSLSSAGNTIYF
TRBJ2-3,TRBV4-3,CASSQGVYSTDTQYF
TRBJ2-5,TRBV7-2,CASSRWGRQETQYF
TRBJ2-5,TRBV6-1,CATRGTGYETQYF
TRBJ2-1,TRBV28,CASSVVWGNEQFF
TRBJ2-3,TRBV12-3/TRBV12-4,CASSFNGGGLDTQYF
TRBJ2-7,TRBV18,CASSPTGKPSYEQYF
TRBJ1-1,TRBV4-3,CASSSRDGRGTEAFF
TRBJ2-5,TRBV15,CATSRDLAGETQYF
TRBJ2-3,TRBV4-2,CASSQDPAGGDTQYF
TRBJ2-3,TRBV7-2,CASSLGAGAVVVDTQYF
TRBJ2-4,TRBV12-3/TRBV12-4,CASSFRQGRAKNIQYF